This entry lists 21 T cell receptor beta chains sequenced from one sample in a study of T cell responses to AZD1222 COVID-19 vaccine. Libraries were prepared by immunoSEQ multiplex PCR; TCRdb keeps only in-frame clonotypes and omits some of them. The profile shows 150,000 to 160,000 clones, roughly 90% of them singletons. Sequences were derived from peripheral blood, sampled on day 0 of MenACWY control vaccination. The receptors originated from an adult in good health.

This chain joins TRBV15 and TRBJ2-6; 7 bases line up with TRBD1. V trimming: 5 bases; J trimming: 3 bases; junction bases outside the gene matches: 10. This CDR3 is built from 17 residues. Germline-derived CDR1 and CDR2 are LNHNV and YYDKDF (reference sequence). In DNA, the CDR3 is TGTGCCACCAGCGGCCGGACAGGCCCGGGTGGGGCCAACGTCCTGACTTTC. Its protein is CATSGRTGPGGANVLTF.

CDR3 nucleotide sequence: TGTGCCAGTAGTTCTAGCGGGGGGCGACTTTACAATGAGCAGTTCTTC. Its translation is CASSSSGGRLYNEQFF. The chain has TRBV19 and TRBJ2-1, with TRBD2 matching 11 bases. The CDR3 covers 16 residues. Germline CDR1 and CDR2: LNHDA and SQIVND (reference sequence). V was pared by 5 bases and J by 4 bases, with 7 bases of the junction left unmatched.

This clone came up a few times. This chain uses TRBV2 with TRBJ1-2; tentatively, D is TRBD1 (5 bases). In germline, CDR1 is SNHLY, CDR2 FYNNEI. V shed 4 bases and J shed 7 bases, with 10 bases lying between them. There are 12 residues in the CDR3. CDR3 sequence (DNA): TGTGCCAGCAGTGCCCAGGGCTCTGGCTACACCTTC. It codes for CASSAQGSGYTF.

The gene calls are TRBV3-1 (or the pseudogene TRBV3-2) and TRBJ1-6, with no clear D. The V end was cut by 1 base, the J end by 8 bases, with 15 bases between. The CDR3 contains 16 residues. Germline V gene lookup returns CDR1 LGHDT and CDR2 YNNKEL (reference sequence). CDR3 in amino acids: CASSQVPGLTDSPLHF. CDR3 in DNA: TGTGCCAGCAGCCAAGTGCCGGGCCTAACAGATTCACCCCTCCACTTT.

The chain employs TRBV19 and TRBJ1-4; 10 bases fit TRBD1. The CDR3 is 16 residues long. Germline CDR1 is LNHDA and CDR2 is SQIVND (reference sequence). The V gene end was trimmed by 4 bases and the J gene end by 0 bases; junction bases not matched to a gene: 2. CDR3 nucleotides: TGTGCCAGTAGTACGGACAGGGGGTCAACTAATGAAAAACTGTTTTTT. This gives the protein CASSTDRGSTNEKLFF.

The CDR3 DNA sequence: TGCGCCAGCCGACCCCACGCCGGCGGGGAGCTGTTTTTT. Residues: CASRPHAGGELFF. This chain joins TRBV10-1 and TRBJ2-2, with D hard to call. CDR3 length equals 13 residues. V dropped 8 bases and J dropped 7 bases, with 14 bases sitting between them. The V gene's germline CDR1 is WNHNN and CDR2 SYGVQD (reference sequence).

The chain has TRBV2 and TRBJ1-5, with a tentative D call TRBD1 (5 bases). Trimming left V 4 bases short and J 7 bases short, with 14 bases between. Germline V gives CDR1 SNHLY, CDR2 FYNNEI. The CDR3 loop spans 14 amino acids. The CDR3 sequence is CASSVSGRNQPQHF. The CDR3 nucleotides read TGTGCCAGCAGTGTTTCAGGGCGAAACCAGCCCCAGCATTTT.

The gene calls are TRBV15 and TRBJ2-3; TRBD2 is a possible D gene (5 bases). V was cut by 0 bases and J by 1 base, with 14 bases left in between. The CDR3 has 17 residues. Per germline, CDR1 LNHNV and CDR2 YYDKDF (reference sequence). CDR3 in DNA: TGTGCCACCAGCAGAGAAGAGGGCACCCGAGGCACAGATACGCAGTATTTT. This gives the protein CATSREEGTRGTDTQYF.

This chain joins TRBV5-4 and TRBJ1-1; D gene uncertain. Trimming pared 0 bases from V and 1 base from J, leaving 10 bases between. CDR3 length: 15 residues. Germline V gene lookup returns CDR1 SGHNT and CDR2 YYREEE (reference sequence). DNA for the CDR3: TGTGCCAGCAGCTTGGGGTCCCCAGGGAACACTGAAGCTTTCTTT. As protein: CASSLGSPGNTEAFF.

As to this clone: The junction and the germline gene differ at one end; a read error may be behind it. The chain has TRBV2 and TRBJ1-5, with D perhaps TRBD1 (6 bases). Per germline, CDR1 SNHLY and CDR2 FYNNEI. The CDR3 is 15 amino acids. The CDR3 DNA reads as TGTCCCAGCAGACGAGGGGGGGGAAGCAATCAGCCCCAGCATTTT. As protein: CPSRRGGGSNQPQHF.

V usage is TRBV6-5 and J usage is TRBJ1-6; TRBD1 agrees at 9 bases. V gave up 0 bases and J gave up 7 bases; unmatched junction bases: 4. Looked up from germline, CDR1 is MNHEY and CDR2 is SVGAGI. The CDR3 has 16 residues. The CDR3 nucleotides read TGTGCCAGCAGTTACTCAGGGACAGGGTGGAATTCACCCCTCCACTTT. Amino acid sequence: CASSYSGTGWNSPLHF.

The chain recombines TRBV15 with TRBJ1-4, with D possibly TRBD1 on 6 matching bases. The length of the CDR3 is 15 residues. Germline V CDR1 and CDR2: LNHNV, YYDKDF (reference sequence). The V and J ends lost 3 bases and 5 bases respectively, with 13 bases between them. CDR3 in amino acids: CATSSLGGWNEKLFF. The CDR3 DNA follows: TGTGCCACCAGCAGTTTAGGGGGTTGGAATGAAAAACTGTTTTTT. Full variable domain (outside the CDR3, taken from reference TRBV15 and TRBJ1-4): DAMVIQNPRYQVTQFGKPVTLSCSQTLNHNVMYWYQQKSSQAPKLLFHYYDKDFNNEADTPDNFQSRRPNTSFCFLDIRSPGLGDTAMYLCATSSLGGWNEKLFFGSGTQLSVL.

This chain uses TRBV2 with TRBJ2-7, with D uncertain. The CDR3 is 12 residues long. Trimming removed 3 bases from V and 5 bases from J, with 8 bases in between. The germline V gene encodes CDR1 SNHLY and CDR2 FYNNEI. CDR3 DNA sequence: TGTGCCAGCAGTGATATCATTCACGAGCAGTACTTC. Translation gives CASSDIIHEQYF. Full variable domain (remainder filled in from reference TRBV2 and TRBJ2-7): EPEVTQTPSHQVTQMGQEVILRCVPISNHLYFYWYRQILGQKVEFLVSFYNNEISEKSEIFDDQFSVERPDGSNFTLKIRSTKLEDSAMYFCASSDIIHEQYFGPGTRLTVT.

This rearrangement joins TRBV19 to TRBJ1-3; 8 bases line up with TRBD1. The length of the CDR3 is 15 residues. Germline V gene data show CDR1 as LNHDA and CDR2 as SQIVND (reference sequence). Trimming took 5 bases from V and 4 from J; bases not matched to a gene: 7. DNA for the CDR3: TGTGCCAGTAGTCCCGGACAGGGAGGCGGAAACACCATATATTTT. Amino acid sequence: CASSPGQGGGNTIYF.

This clone was counted once. The CDR3 protein is CASSVDLQSRGTGELFF. The CDR3 nucleotides are TGTGCCAGCAGCGTAGATCTGCAGTCGCGGGGCACCGGGGAGCTGTTTTTT. This chain links TRBV9 with TRBJ2-2; D might be TRBD2 (6 bases). V lost 0 bases to trimming and J lost 4 bases, with 16 bases between them. The CDR3 length is 17 residues. The germline V gene has CDR1 SGDLS and CDR2 YYNGEE.

The chain uses TRBV12-3 or TRBV12-4 and TRBJ1-1; TRBD1 is a possible D gene (5 bases). The CDR3 loop spans 13 amino acids. Trimming cost V 5 bases and J 10 bases, with 17 bases left between them. CDR3 nucleotides: TGTGCCAGCAGTACCCAGGGCGTGCGTGGAGCTTTCTTT. Translation: CASSTQGVRGAFF.

The CDR3 loop is CATSDPTGETNEKLFF. CDR3 bases: TGTGCCACCAGTGATCCTACAGGGGAAACTAATGAAAAACTGTTTTTT. This chain links TRBV24-1 with TRBJ1-4, with TRBD1 matching over 7 bases. Per the germline V gene, CDR1 is KGHDR and CDR2 is SFDVKD. V lost 3 bases and J lost 1; bases outside the gene matches: 4. CDR3 length equals 16 residues.

The chain combines TRBV5-4 with TRBJ1-2; TRBD1 is a possible D gene (5 bases). CDR1 is SGHNT and CDR2 is YYREEE in the germline V gene (reference sequence). Trimming removed 5 bases at V and 8 bases at J, with 13 bases between. The CDR3 contains 12 residues. The CDR3 protein is CASSRDLGGYTF. For the CDR3, the DNA is TGTGCCAGCAGTCGGGACCTTGGGGGCTACACCTTC.

V usage is TRBV6-5 and J usage is TRBJ1-3; D is uncertain. CDR1 MNHEY and CDR2 SVGAGI come from the germline V gene. CDR3 length equals 14 residues. V was trimmed by 8 bases and J by 0 bases, leaving 11 bases between them. The CDR3 nucleotides read TGTGCCAGCGGAAGGGATAACTCTGGAAACACCATATATTTT. Protein product: CASGRDNSGNTIYF.

V is TRBV5-1 and J is TRBJ1-5; 12 positions match TRBD1. Germline values: CDR1 SGHRS, CDR2 YFSETQ. The CDR3 is made up of 15 amino acids. The junction had 4 bases not matched to a gene; V was cut back by 4 bases and J by 5 bases. The CDR3 sequence is CASSIGTGGYQPQHF. DNA of the CDR3: TGCGCCAGCAGCATCGGGACAGGGGGCTATCAGCCCCAGCATTTT.

CDR3 residues: CATSEGTGNNEQFF. DNA for the CDR3: TGTGCCACCAGTGAGGGGACAGGTAACAATGAGCAGTTCTTC. V is TRBV24-1 and J is TRBJ2-1, with TRBD1 matching over 8 bases. After removal of 4 bases from V and 5 bases from J, the junction contained 3 bases not matched to a gene. Germline V lookup: CDR1 KGHDR, CDR2 SFDVKD. The CDR3 extends over 14 amino acids.